The present entry profiles one T cell receptor (beta chain) with its context. This clonotype was counted many times. It has no known antigen specificity. One base away there is no much larger clone; base qualities are not given. Receptor amplification or capture employed multiplex PCR. For sequencing, an Illumina HiSeq 4000 was employed. TCR beta libraries were built with iRepertoire HTBI primers and Arm-PCR amplification of CDR3 regions. PCR products were gel purified before sequencing. As for the original processing: Gene usage analysis of CDR3 amino acid clonotypes relied on the approximately 60 TRBV and about 15 TRBJ segments identified across samples. Filtered high-quality paired reads were merged into contigs using COPE and FqMerger. BLAST was used to align contigs to the IMGT TRBV, TRBD and TRBJ reference genes, and CDR3 was defined following IMGT. Any clonotype with a frequency above 0.1% was classified as a highly expanded clone. Shannon entropy served as the measure of repertoire diversity, while the Gini coefficient captured V-J evenness. A clonotype found in more than one individual was treated as public. The raw public reads went through TCRdb reprocessing: fastp at Q25, MiXCR clone calling, in-frame beta chains kept. Every entry covers one CDR3 protein and lists the most common genes and DNA from its rows. These V and J calls originate from TCRdb's pipeline instead of the authors' own analysis. In this sample the table shows approximately 400,000 distinct CDR3 sequences, around 16% of which occur a single time. Jointly, the top ten make up over 7% of the sample.

The record originates from a study of regulatory T cells in long-lasting Graves disease (dated by TCRdb to about 2021). Concerning the study at large: Patients with newly diagnosed Graves' disease had been on antithyroid drugs for under 3 months. Peripheral blood TCR sequencing and RNA sequencing compared persistent Graves' disease patients with newly diagnosed Graves' disease patients. A total of 35 or so samples were covered by TCR sequencing, comprising around 13 persistent and some 20 newly diagnosed Graves' disease patients. The study was conducted in China and was registered as a clinical trial. General conclusions and limits of the study: Only peripheral blood was studied, because thyroid tissue, the primary lesion, was inaccessible. Persistent patients shared more public clonotypes among themselves (around 3,000) than newly diagnosed patients did (about 1,000). Compared with newly diagnosed patients, persistent Graves' disease patients had lower TCR Shannon entropy and fewer highly expanded clones, which suggests clonal expansion. Preferential use of TRBV28, TRBJ1-2 and TRBJ2-5 was observed in persistent disease, whereas TRBV20-1 and TRBJ2-1 were favored in newly diagnosed disease. Only the TCR beta chain was sequenced and analyzed. The authors noted that the small sample size was a limitation that may lower accuracy.

Including the terminal cysteine and phenylalanine, the CDR3 comprises 14 residues. The retained sequence is limited to the CDR3, 42 bases, with the frame set at the first base. Looking up the germline V gene (reference sequence) yields CDR1 LGHDT and CDR2 YNNKEL. At the junction V is shortened by 0 bases and J by 4 bases, with 9 bases in between. Taken with the paper, the label for time point translates to: newly diagnosed GD, antithyroid drugs for less than 3 months. RNA was extracted from PBMCs in TRIzol for both TCR sequencing and RNA sequencing. The diagnosis of Graves' disease was made according to American Thyroid Association guidelines. The patients came from an endocrinology department in Xi'an, China. From each patient, around 9 milliliters of peripheral blood was collected into an EDTA anticoagulant tube. Ficoll Paque Plus density gradient separation was used to isolate PBMCs, and no further T cell sorting was performed. An Agilent 2100 Bioanalyzer and agarose gel were used to check RNA quality, and a NanoDrop 2000 was used to measure RNA concentration.

The data were also submitted as part of a second study, on T cells in Graves' hyperthyroidism and ophthalmopathy. Drawing on the second study: Graves' hyperthyroidism was defined as stable when no progression to ophthalmopathy occurred over 18 months of follow-up. Hyperthyroidism patients were newly diagnosed, with disease duration under 2 months, and aged 18 to 65 years. Patients with uncontrolled infections, other autoimmune diseases, pregnancy or lactation were excluded. Diagnoses relied on clinical symptoms, serum thyroxine and TRAb, thyroid ultrasound and orbital computed tomography. For the first round of RT-PCR on the TCR CDR3, the HTBI primer set was used together with the Qiagen OneStep RT-PCR kit. Most expanded thyroid clonotypes (frequency above 0.001) were also found in blood, which suggests that blood repertoires may mirror thyroid immune responses. A model built on a 13 V-J signature distinguished ophthalmopathy from stable hyperthyroidism, reaching 85% to 90% sensitivity and under 84% specificity in cross-validation and 80%/75% in testing. In validation, the model predicted progression to ophthalmopathy a median of around six months before onset, with about 67% sensitivity and roughly 73% specificity. To identify distinguishing TCR V-J signatures, a discovery cohort of around 100 patients was used, comprising 40 to 45 with Graves' ophthalmopathy and 57 with stable Graves' hyperthyroidism. An independent validation cohort of fewer than 20 hyperthyroidism patients and about 16 patients who later progressed to ophthalmopathy tested prospective prediction of ophthalmopathy. The roughly 91 discovery patients were randomly divided into training and test sets at a 7:3 ratio. Thyroid tissue and blood T-cell repertoires from about six Graves' hyperthyroidism patients were also compared in the study. After blood sampling, hyperthyroidism patients were treated with methimazole at a starting dose of 30 mg daily, and ophthalmopathy patients were treated with high-dose intravenous methylprednisolone. The libraries were constructed in a second round of multiplex PCR and then size-selected and purified. Libraries were sequenced paired-end with 100 bp reads on an Illumina HiSeq2000. SOAPnuke was used to process the raw data, removing reads that contained adapters or uncalled bases, had a mean Phred below 15, or lacked an exact match to the constant primer or identifier. High-quality paired reads were merged with COPE v1.2.5, and unique nucleotide sequences were defined as clonotypes. MiTCR v1.1 was used to align the clonotypes against IMGT TRBV, TRBD and TRBJ reference segments. The analysis was restricted to V-J combinations with a frequency above 0.0001, which together covered approximately 99% of the repertoires. A TCS score was defined as the ratio of F50 (clonal expansion) to E x V (chaos), with BLOSUM62-based TCRdist applied between CDR3 peptides within each V-J. Welch's t-statistics and random forest reduced 500 to 550 V-J features to fewer than 15, which were used in a naive Bayes classifier (R e1071). No statistical method was used to fix the sample size in advance, and group allocation was not hidden from the investigators. The paper reports TCR Vbeta CDR3 sequencing of 140 or so peripheral blood samples: approximately 41 ophthalmopathy, roughly 74 hyperthyroidism and around 17 progressor patients.

The rearranged segments are TRBV3-1 and TRBJ2-5; the D gene is not confidently resolved. Sequencing used peripheral blood mononuclear cells (PBMCs), obtained at new diagnosis, from a patient treated with antithyroid drugs. The receptor was isolated from a woman aged 40 to 55 with Graves disease. Donor details come from another sample of the same person, matched by shared clones. The DNA is TGTGCCAGCAGCCAAGATGGTAATAGAGAGACCCAGTACTTC. Its protein product is CASSQDGNRETQYF.